This TCR beta chain comes out of a study of control samples from healthy donors and cancer patients (dated by TCRdb to about 2020). Comments on this clone: The antigen this receptor binds is unknown. Base qualities are not recorded, but no much larger clone differs from it by a single base.

Library preparation used the immunoSEQ multiplex PCR assay. TCRdb mirrors the immuneACCESS table, restricted to in-frame sequences. Some clones are absent from its copies; in checked studies, under half trace to an unresolved V gene, and the reason for the others is unknown. In all, the sample holds around 200,000 clones, and around 93% of those were seen once. Almost 1.5% of the sample lies in the top ten. The CDR3 covers 14 residues, taking in both the cysteine and the phenylalanine. Only CDR3 DNA is held: 42 bases, read in frame from base 1. The junction carries 12 bases between V and J, which are trimmed by 4 bases and 2 bases respectively. CDR1 and CDR2 (SGHTS, YDEGEE) derive from the germline V gene.

The receptor's source is a young man in good health. This receptor chain uses TRBV5-8 and TRBJ1-1, with TRBD1 perhaps the D gene, on 5 matching bases. Material: blood. The DNA sequence follows: TGTGCCAGCAGCCAGGACAATTTAAACACTGAAGCTTTCTTT. It translates as CASSQDNLNTEAFF.